Below, 5 T cell receptor beta chains from the same sample are listed, as sequenced in a study of T cells in tuberculosis. As for time point: new active TB diagnosis, blood taken before or within 7 days of starting treatment. Clones were sequenced by immunoSEQ multiplex PCR, and TCRdb holds only the in-frame ones, with some missing. The sample shows more than 30,000 clones, about 83% of them seen only once. The source material was PBMCs, sampled at tuberculosis diagnosis. The receptors shown here come from an adult with tuberculosis.

The chain employs TRBV14 and TRBJ2-7, with 8 bases matching TRBD2. Germline CDR1 reads SGHDN; CDR2 reads FVKESK. The length of the CDR3 is 15 residues. J gave up 3 bases and V 4 bases, and 8 bases lay outside the gene matches. CDR3 bases: TGTGCCAGCAGCCCCCGGCGCGGGAGGAGCTACGAGCAGTACTTC. Amino acids: CASSPRRGRSYEQYF.

This rearrangement joins TRBV13 to TRBJ2-1, with 9 bases fitting TRBD1. This CDR3 comprises 16 residues. Per the germline V gene, CDR1 is PRHDT and CDR2 is FYEKMQ (reference sequence). V lost 4 bases, J lost 7 bases, and 11 bases stayed unmatched. The CDR3 region has the DNA TGTGCCAGCAGCTATAACAGGGGGCGTTGGGATAATGAGCAGTTCTTC. This gives the protein CASSYNRGRWDNEQFF.

The chain is built from TRBV19 and TRBJ1-1; possibly TRBD1 for D (6 bases). Looked up from germline, CDR1 is LNHDA and CDR2 is SQIVND (reference sequence). The V end lost 7 bases, the J end lost 0 bases, and 21 bases lay between the germline ends. The CDR3 consists of 17 residues. CDR3 in DNA: TGTGCCAGTAACTCGGACAGCGGAATCGTCATGAACACTGAAGCTTTCTTT. Encoded protein: CASNSDSGIVMNTEAFF.

The chain carries TRBV6-1 and TRBJ2-7; 8 positions match TRBD1. The CDR3 is made up of 15 amino acids. Germline values: CDR1 MNHNS, CDR2 SASEGT. With 5 bases clipped from V and 1 base from J, the junction kept 7 bases outside the gene matches. The CDR3 spells CASSPRDRQSYEQYF. CDR3 bases: TGTGCCAGCAGTCCACGGGACAGGCAGTCCTACGAGCAGTACTTC.

CDR3 sequence: CASSPYPPNQGAEAFF. CDR3 DNA sequence: TGTGCCAGCAGCCCCTACCCCCCCAATCAGGGGGCTGAAGCTTTCTTT. The chain uses TRBV7-2 and TRBJ1-1; 7 nucleotides agree with TRBD1. This CDR3 region has 16 residues. The junction had 15 bases not matched to a gene; V was cut back by 5 bases and J by 6 bases. CDR1 is SGHTA and CDR2 is FQGNSA in the germline V gene.